The source of this TCR beta chain is a study of blood T cell repertoires in COVID-19. Sequencing used immunoSEQ multiplex PCR; TCRdb keeps in-frame clones, though not all of them. Seen here are tens of thousands of clones, approximately 90% observed once, and the top ten hold less than 3.5%. The CDR3 runs to 14 residues. V dropped 4 bases and J dropped 13; count of bases not matched to a gene: 11. Looked up from germline, CDR1 is LGHDT and CDR2 is YNNKEL (reference sequence). The rearrangement links TRBV3-1 (or the pseudogene TRBV3-2) to TRBJ1-4, with 8 bases lining up with TRBD1. The specimen was peripheral blood. The receptor was isolated from a man at least 80 years old with acute or convalescent COVID-19. The CDR3 here is CASSPRDRPGGLFF. The CDR3 nucleotides read TGTGCCAGCAGCCCCCGGGACAGGCCAGGGGGACTGTTTTTT.